One sample yielded the 8 T cell receptor beta chains listed below, sequenced in a study of PD-L1 blockade in urothelial cancer. TCRdb's copy holds only in-frame clones and misses some; the assay was immunoSEQ multiplex PCR. The repertoire includes about 95,000 clones, 85% to 90% of them detected once, and 1.5% to 2% sits in the top ten. Described time point: pretreatment peripheral blood. Source: PBMCs, taken around atezolizumab (anti-PD-L1) treatment. These receptor sequences come from a man between 60 and 75 years old with urothelial cancer.

V and J are TRBV2 and TRBJ2-5; the D gene is possibly TRBD2 (7 bases). The CDR3 totals 14 residues. Trimming stripped 4 bases from V and 4 bases from J, with 13 bases between. CDR1 is SNHLY and CDR2 is FYNNEI in the germline V gene. The CDR3 loop is CASSGGGALETQYF. Written as DNA, the CDR3 is TGTGCCAGCAGTGGTGGGGGGGCCCTAGAGACCCAGTACTTC.

This clone appeared a single time. This rearrangement joins TRBV28 to TRBJ2-6, with D perhaps TRBD1 (6 bases). The CDR3 covers 14 residues. Trimming removed 8 bases at V and 0 bases at J, with 8 bases between. Germline V gene lookup returns CDR1 MDHEN and CDR2 SYDVKM. The DNA for the CDR3 is TGTGCCAGCGTGGACAGCTCTGGGGCCAACGTCCTGACTTTC. Translation gives CASVDSSGANVLTF. Combining the CDR3 with reference TRBV28 and TRBJ2-6 gives the whole variable domain DVKVTQSSRYLVKRTGEKVFLECVQDMDHENMFWYRQDPGLGLRLIYFSYDVKMKEKGDIPEGYSVSREKKERFSLILESASTNQTSMYLCASVDSSGANVLTFGAGSRLTVL.

This clone was detected only once. V usage is TRBV30 and J usage is TRBJ1-1; D possibly corresponds to TRBD1 (5 bases). The germline gives CDR1 GTSNPN, CDR2 SVGIG (reference sequence). This CDR3 is built from 15 residues. V lost 2 bases and J lost 8, with 21 bases in between. The CDR3 DNA is TGTGCCTGGAGTTCCAAAGGGACTACCCGCCCCGAAGCTTTCTTT. As protein: CAWSSKGTTRPEAFF. Complete variable domain (other parts from reference TRBV30 and TRBJ1-1): SQTIHQWPATLVQPVGSPLSLECTVEGTSNPNLYWYRQAAGRGLQLLFYSVGIGQISSEVPQNLSASRPQDRQFILSSKKLLLSDSGFYLCAWSSKGTTRPEAFFGQGTRLTVV.

The V gene is TRBV30, the J gene TRBJ2-2; D is unresolved. CDR1 is GTSNPN and CDR2 is SVGIG in the germline V gene (reference sequence). Trimming removed 2 bases at V and 0 bases at J, with 4 bases between. The CDR3 extends over 13 amino acids. As DNA, the CDR3 is TGTGCCTGGAGTTACTCGAACACCGGGGAGCTGTTTTTT. Translated: CAWSYSNTGELFF. Variable domain in full (rest from reference TRBV30 and TRBJ2-2): SQTIHQWPATLVQPVGSPLSLECTVEGTSNPNLYWYRQAAGRGLQLLFYSVGIGQISSEVPQNLSASRPQDRQFILSSKKLLLSDSGFYLCAWSYSNTGELFFGEGSRLTVL.

This clone was recorded once. CDR3 residues: CASSLWAGKGDTDTQYF. In DNA form, the CDR3 reads TGTGCCAGCAGCCTCTGGGCGGGCAAGGGAGACACAGATACGCAGTATTTT. The chain has TRBV5-4 and TRBJ2-3; maybe TRBD2 (5 bases). Germline loops: CDR1 SGHNT, CDR2 YYREEE (reference sequence). V was clipped by 4 bases and J by 2 bases, with 20 bases between them. The CDR3 runs 17 residues.

V is TRBV10-3 and J is TRBJ2-3, with 8 bases that match TRBD1. This CDR3 has 15 amino acids. Germline V gene data show CDR1 as ENHRY and CDR2 as SYGVKD. Unmatched junction bases numbered 3, after V lost 0 bases and J lost 4 bases. CDR3 DNA: TGTGCCATCAGTGAGTCGAGGGACAGGTCAGATACGCAGTATTTT. Residues: CAISESRDRSDTQYF.

The V and J genes are TRBV10-2 and TRBJ1-2; TRBD1 matches 11 bases. The trim removed 6 bases at V and 7 bases at J, leaving 7 bases unmatched. This CDR3 is built from 14 residues. Germline V gene sequence: CDR1 WSHSY, CDR2 SAAADI. CDR3 in DNA: TGCGCCAGCAGGGTAGGACAGGGGGCCGCTGGCTACACCTTC. It translates to CASRVGQGAAGYTF.

The chain links TRBV2 to TRBJ1-1, with TRBD1 identical over 9 bases. The CDR3 sequence is 14 residues long. In germline, CDR1 is SNHLY, CDR2 FYNNEI. V shed 4 bases and J 4 bases; nucleotides not matched to a gene: 4. The CDR3 DNA is TGTGCCAGCAGTGGACAGGGGGTTGGCACTGAAGCTTTCTTT. Amino acids: CASSGQGVGTEAFF. Variable domain in full (rest from reference TRBV2 and TRBJ1-1): EPEVTQTPSHQVTQMGQEVILRCVPISNHLYFYWYRQILGQKVEFLVSFYNNEISEKSEIFDDQFSVERPDGSNFTLKIRSTKLEDSAMYFCASSGQGVGTEAFFGQGTRLTVV.